This entry is about one TCR beta chain. Trimming shortened V by 2 bases and J by 12 bases, and 14 bases separated the two germline ends. Germline CDR1 is LGHNT and CDR2 is FRNRAP. The CDR3 is 14 amino acids. The sample is drawn from a study of CD8+ T cells in alopecia areata. Study-level background: Treatment ran 6 to 18 months, with 6 months of follow-up afterward.

RNA extraction and reverse transcription yielded cDNA as sequencing template. Profiled with immunoSEQ multiplex PCR; TCRdb holds only in-frame clones, not every one. This table has fewer than 250,000 clones, under 80% appearing once. Treatment given: oral pan-JAK inhibitor, 5-10 mg twice daily. Sequenced material: CD4+ T cells sorted from blood, taken between weeks 47 and 50, from a patient treated with tofacitinib. This TCR was sampled from a human donor with alopecia areata. The chain joins TRBV12-5 to TRBJ2-6; D may be TRBD1 (5 bases). CDR3 in DNA: TGTGCTAGTGGTTTGTTGGGGTGGCAGGGCGTCCTGACTTTC. Translated: CASGLLGWQGVLTF.